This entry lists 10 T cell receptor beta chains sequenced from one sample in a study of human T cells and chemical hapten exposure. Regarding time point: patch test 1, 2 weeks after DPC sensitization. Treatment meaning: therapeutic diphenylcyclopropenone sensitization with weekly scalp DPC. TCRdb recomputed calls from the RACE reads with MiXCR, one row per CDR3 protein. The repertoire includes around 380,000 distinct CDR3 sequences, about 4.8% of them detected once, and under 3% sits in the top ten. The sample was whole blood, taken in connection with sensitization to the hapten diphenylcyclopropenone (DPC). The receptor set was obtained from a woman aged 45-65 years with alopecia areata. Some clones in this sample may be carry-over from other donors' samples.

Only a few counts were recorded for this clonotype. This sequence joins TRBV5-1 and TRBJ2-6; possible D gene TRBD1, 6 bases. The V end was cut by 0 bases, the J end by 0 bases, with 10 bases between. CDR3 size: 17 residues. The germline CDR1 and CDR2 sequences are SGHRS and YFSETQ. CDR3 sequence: CASSLDGGYSGANVLTF. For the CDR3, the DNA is TGCGCCAGCAGCTTGGATGGGGGCTACTCTGGGGCCAACGTCCTGACTTTC.

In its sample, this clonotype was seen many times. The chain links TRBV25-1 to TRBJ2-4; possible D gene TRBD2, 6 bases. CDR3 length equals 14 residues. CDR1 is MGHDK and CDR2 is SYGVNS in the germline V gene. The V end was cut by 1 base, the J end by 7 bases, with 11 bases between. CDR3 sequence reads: CASSESGEANIQYF. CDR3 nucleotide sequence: TGTGCCAGCAGTGAATCTGGGGAGGCTAACATTCAGTACTTC.

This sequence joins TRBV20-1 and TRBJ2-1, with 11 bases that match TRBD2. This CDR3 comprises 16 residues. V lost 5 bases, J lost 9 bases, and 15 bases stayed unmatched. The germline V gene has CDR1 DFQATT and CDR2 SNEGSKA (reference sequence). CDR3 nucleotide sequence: TGCAGTGCTCCGGGACTAGCGGACCGGCGGGCGGCTGAGCAGTTCTTC. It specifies CSAPGLADRRAAEQFF.

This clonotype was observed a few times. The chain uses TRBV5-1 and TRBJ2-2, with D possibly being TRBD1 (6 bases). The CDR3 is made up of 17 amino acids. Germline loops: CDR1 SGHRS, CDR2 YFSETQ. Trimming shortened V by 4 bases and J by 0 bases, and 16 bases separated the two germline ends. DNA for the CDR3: TGCGCCAGCAGCGCGGTTACAGGGCCCACGAACACCGGGGAGCTGTTTTTT. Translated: CASSAVTGPTNTGELFF.

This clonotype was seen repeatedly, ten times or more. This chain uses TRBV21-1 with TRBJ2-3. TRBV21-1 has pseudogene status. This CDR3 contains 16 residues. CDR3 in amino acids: CASSSRGGELTDTQYF. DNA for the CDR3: TGTGCCAGCAGCAGTCGGGGTGGTGAATTGACAGATACGCAGTATTTT.

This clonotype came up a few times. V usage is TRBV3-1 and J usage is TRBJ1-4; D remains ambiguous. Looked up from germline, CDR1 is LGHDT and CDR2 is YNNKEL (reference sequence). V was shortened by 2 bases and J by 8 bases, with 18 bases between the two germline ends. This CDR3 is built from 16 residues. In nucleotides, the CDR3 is TGTGCCAGCAGCCAATTTACCGGGTCCTTGCCGGAAAAACTGTTTTTT. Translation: CASSQFTGSLPEKLFF.

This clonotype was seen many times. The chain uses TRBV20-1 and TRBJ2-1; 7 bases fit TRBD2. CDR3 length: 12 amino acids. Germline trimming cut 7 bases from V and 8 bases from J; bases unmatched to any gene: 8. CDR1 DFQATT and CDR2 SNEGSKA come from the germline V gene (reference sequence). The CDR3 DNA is TGCAGTGTTCCAGGCGGGGGTTATGAGCAGTTCTTC. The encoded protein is CSVPGGGYEQFF.

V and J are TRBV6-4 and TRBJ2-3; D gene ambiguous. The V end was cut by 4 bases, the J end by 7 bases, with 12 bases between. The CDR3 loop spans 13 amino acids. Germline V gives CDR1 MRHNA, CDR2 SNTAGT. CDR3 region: CASSVAPVYTQYF. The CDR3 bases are TGTGCCAGCAGTGTAGCACCCGTGTATACGCAGTATTTT.

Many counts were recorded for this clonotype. The CDR3 reads CASGLSAGTGSTEAFF. CDR3 DNA sequence: TGTGCTAGTGGTCTCTCAGCCGGGACAGGGAGTACTGAAGCTTTCTTT. The V and J genes are TRBV12-5 and TRBJ1-1; TRBD1 matches at 9 bases. The germline V gene encodes CDR1 LGHNT and CDR2 FRNRAP. The CDR3 is made up of 16 amino acids. V lost 5 bases, J lost 5 bases, and 12 bases stayed unmatched.

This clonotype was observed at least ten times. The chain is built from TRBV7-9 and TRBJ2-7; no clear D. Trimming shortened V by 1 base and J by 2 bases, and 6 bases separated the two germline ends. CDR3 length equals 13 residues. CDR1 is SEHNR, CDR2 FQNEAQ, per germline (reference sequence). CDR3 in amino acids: CASSLDGPYEQYF. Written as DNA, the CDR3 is TGTGCCAGCAGCTTAGACGGGCCCTACGAGCAGTACTTC.